Below are 28 T cell receptor beta chains sequenced from a single sample in a study of T-cell reconstitution after alpha-beta-depleted transplantation in children. Preparation of the TCRbeta library used unique molecular identifiers. Via MiXCR, TCRdb re-called the PCR reads, giving one row per CDR3 protein. Of approximately 80,000 distinct CDR3 sequences in the sample, roughly 13% are singletons; the top ten hold 25% to 35%. The material sequenced was PBMCs, mostly from graft donor cells, taken 180 days after TCRalphabeta/CD19-depleted stem cell transplant. These TCRs come from a male patient aged 2 to 10 who had a stem cell transplant for acute lymphoblastic leukemia, so the T cells may come from the graft donor.

This clonotype was seen ten or more times. This chain uses TRBV4-3 with TRBJ1-2; D ambiguous. Trimming cost V 0 bases and J 2 bases, with 10 bases left between them. The CDR3 is made up of 15 amino acids. Germline V CDR1 and CDR2: LGHNA, YSLEER. The CDR3 DNA follows: TGCGCCAGCAGCCAAGATCAACGAGGCAACTATGGCTACACCTTC. It codes for CASSQDQRGNYGYTF.

There are a few counts of this clonotype. V is TRBV12-3 or TRBV12-4 and J is TRBJ2-7, with D hard to call. Trimming removed 2 bases at V and 5 bases at J, with 7 bases between. CDR3 length equals 12 residues. The CDR3 sequence: CASSLIGNEQYF. Written as DNA, the CDR3 is TGTGCCAGCAGTTTAATAGGGAACGAGCAGTACTTC.

There are a few counts of this clonotype. The genes are TRBV9 and TRBJ2-7; TRBD1 aligns across 9 bases. V gave up 0 bases and J gave up 5 bases; unmatched junction bases: 12. The CDR3 contains 17 residues. Germline loops: CDR1 SGDLS, CDR2 YYNGEE. CDR3 nucleotides: TGTGCCAGCAGCGTAGCCCCGGGACAGGGCCTGAAACACGAGCAGTACTTC. This sequence encodes CASSVAPGQGLKHEQYF.

V usage is TRBV29-1 and J usage is TRBJ2-7; D possibly corresponds to TRBD2 (5 bases). The CDR3 covers 13 residues. Germline-derived CDR1 and CDR2 are SQVTM and ANQGSEA. V was cut by 5 bases and J by 0 bases, with 11 bases left in between. This chain's CDR3 is CSVRRRSSYEQYF. In DNA form, the CDR3 reads TGCAGCGTTAGGCGGAGGAGCTCCTACGAGCAGTACTTC.

This clonotype was seen many times. This rearrangement joins TRBV12-3 or TRBV12-4 to TRBJ2-7, with D maybe TRBD2 (5 bases). This CDR3 is 13 amino acids long. V was shortened by 6 bases and J by 3 bases, with 12 bases between the two germline ends. CDR3 residues: CASRRSGSYEQYF. DNA of the CDR3: TGTGCCAGCAGGCGTTCGGGGAGCTACGAGCAGTACTTC.

The chain has TRBV28 and TRBJ1-4; a possible D gene is TRBD1 (5 bases). Germline lookup yields CDR1 MDHEN and CDR2 SYDVKM. Trimming took off 5 bases at V and 6 bases at J, with 10 bases between the two ends. The CDR3 consists of 13 residues. CDR3 in DNA: TGTGCCAGCAGTCACTGGGGGGATGAAAAACTGTTTTTT. Translating gives CASSHWGDEKLFF.

This rearrangement joins TRBV15 to TRBJ1-2; 7 bases match TRBD1. The V and J ends lost 0 bases and 8 bases, in that order; junction bases with no gene match: 15. The CDR3 spans 17 residues. Looked up from germline, CDR1 is LNHNV and CDR2 is YYDKDF (reference sequence). The CDR3 is CATSRDLHGDRMSGYTF. Written as DNA, the CDR3 is TGTGCCACCAGCAGAGATCTCCACGGGGACAGAATGAGCGGCTACACCTTC.

In regard to this clonotype: At one end, the junction sequence differs from germline, possibly due to a read error. The chain is built from TRBV20-1 and TRBJ1-3; a weak D match, TRBD1 (6 bases). The CDR3 totals 16 residues. CDR1 and CDR2 from the germline V gene are DFQATT and SNEGSKA (reference sequence). CDR3 DNA: TGCGGTGCTAGAGGGAACACAGGGACCTCAGGAAACACCATATATTTT. It is translated as CGARGNTGTSGNTIYF.

This clonotype showed up just a few times. The rearrangement joins TRBV7-2 to TRBJ2-4, with 7 nucleotides matching TRBD2. V lost 1 base to trimming and J lost 4 bases; unmatched junction nucleotides: 4. This CDR3 is built from 15 residues. The germline V gene has CDR1 SGHTA and CDR2 FQGNSA. The CDR3 DNA follows: TGTGCCAGCAGCTTAGGGCGGGAGAAGAAAAACATTCAGTACTTC. This gives the protein CASSLGREKKNIQYF.

V and J are TRBV24-1 and TRBJ2-5; possible D gene TRBD1, 7 bases. Germline V CDR1 and CDR2: KGHDR, SFDVKD. V dropped 4 bases and J dropped 1 base, with 12 bases sitting between them. The CDR3 is made up of 15 amino acids. This CDR3 reads CATSDAGQLQETQYF. CDR3 in DNA: TGTGCCACCAGTGACGCGGGACAGCTCCAAGAGACCCAGTACTTC.

This chain connects TRBV14 to TRBJ1-1, with D possibly TRBD1 on 6 matching bases. CDR1 and CDR2 (germline): SGHDN, FVKESK. The V and J ends lost 3 bases and 1 base respectively, with 9 bases between them. The CDR3 spans 14 residues. CDR3 DNA: TGTGCCAGCAGCCACGGGGGCGGGAACACTGAAGCTTTCTTT. Translated: CASSHGGGNTEAFF. The full variable domain, in which reference TRBV14 and TRBJ1-1 provide the parts outside the CDR3, is EAGVTQFPSHSVIEKGQTVTLRCDPISGHDNLYWYRRVMGKEIKFLLHFVKESKQDESGMPNNRFLAERTGGTYSTLKVQPAELEDSGVYFCASSHGGGNTEAFFGQGTRLTVV.

This clonotype was found a few times. The rearrangement uses TRBV7-9 and TRBJ1-2; perhaps TRBD1 as D (5 bases). The V gene's germline CDR1 is SEHNR and CDR2 FQNEAQ (reference sequence). Trimming removed 4 bases at V and 4 bases at J, with 13 bases between. This CDR3 is 14 amino acids long. Written as DNA, the CDR3 is TGTGCCAGCAGCTGGGACGGACCTATCTATGGCTACACCTTC. Encoded protein: CASSWDGPIYGYTF.

This clonotype was seen repeatedly, ten times or more. The gene calls are TRBV6-6 and TRBJ2-7; D is possibly TRBD1 (6 bases). Germline-derived CDR1 and CDR2 are MNHNY and SVGAGI (reference sequence). The CDR3 consists of 13 residues. The V end lost 5 bases, the J end lost 5 bases, and 13 bases lay between the germline ends. CDR3 bases: TGTGCCAGCAGTCCCATCAGGGGAAACGAGCAGTACTTC. As protein: CASSPIRGNEQYF.

The chain links TRBV5-6 to TRBJ2-5; D is ambiguous. Deletions cut 1 base from V and 5 bases from J, with 9 bases between. Germline CDR1 reads SGHDT; CDR2 reads YYEEEE. CDR3 size: 13 residues. The CDR3 is CASSLSYAETQYF. In DNA form, the CDR3 reads TGTGCCAGCAGCTTGTCATACGCGGAGACCCAGTACTTC.

This clonotype was counted ten times or more. The chain joins TRBV20-1 to TRBJ1-4, with D maybe TRBD1 (5 bases). Trimming removed 2 bases at V and 5 bases at J, with 9 bases between. CDR1 is DFQATT, CDR2 SNEGSKA, per germline (reference sequence). CDR3 length equals 13 residues. CDR3 protein: CSARLGANEKLFF. In nucleotides, the CDR3 is TGCAGTGCTAGACTCGGGGCCAATGAAAAACTGTTTTTT.

This clonotype was counted ten times or more. The chain carries TRBV10-3 and TRBJ2-1; D might be TRBD1 or TRBD2, each matching 5 bases. Trimming took 6 bases from V and 6 from J, leaving 15 bases between them. The CDR3 spans 14 residues. Germline CDR1 ENHRY, CDR2 SYGVKD. In DNA, the CDR3 is TGTGCCATCAGGGGACCCACGGAGTCCAATGAGCAGTTCTTC. It translates to CAIRGPTESNEQFF.

The V and J genes are TRBV27 and TRBJ1-3, with D unresolved. Per germline, CDR1 MNHEY and CDR2 SMNVEV (reference sequence). This CDR3 has 14 residues. V shed 5 bases and J shed 8 bases, with 16 bases lying between them. CDR3 coding DNA: TGTGCCAGCAGTACGGGCCTCTCCCCGGACACCATATATTTT. As protein: CASSTGLSPDTIYF.

This clonotype was detected ten times or more. This chain links TRBV7-3 with TRBJ1-2; perhaps TRBD1 as D (6 bases). The CDR3 extends over 14 amino acids. Trimming cost V 4 bases and J 8 bases, with 17 bases left between them. Per the germline V gene, CDR1 is SGHTA and CDR2 is FQGTGA. Here the CDR3 reads CASSYRGAPGGYTF. DNA for the CDR3: TGTGCCAGCAGCTATCGGGGGGCGCCGGGGGGCTACACCTTC.

In regard to this clonotype: Compared with germline, one end of the junction differs, possibly owing to a read error. V is TRBV5-4 and J is TRBJ2-5; 7 bases align to TRBD2. This CDR3 comprises 16 residues. The germline V gene has CDR1 SGHNT and CDR2 YYREEE (reference sequence). CDR3 DNA: TGTGCCAGCAGCTTGGGGTGGGGGGGGGATCCCACCTCGGCGGACTTC. Protein: CASSLGWGGDPTSADF.

This clonotype was observed many times. This chain connects TRBV29-1 to TRBJ2-1; TRBD2 matches at 8 bases. The length of the CDR3 is 14 residues. The germline V gene encodes CDR1 SQVTM and CDR2 ANQGSEA. Germline trimming cut 1 base from V and 5 bases from J; bases unmatched to any gene: 4. The CDR3 DNA reads as TGCAGCGTTGAAGGTGGGACTAGTCACAATGAGCAGTTCTTC. This translates into CSVEGGTSHNEQFF.

This clonotype showed up many times. The V gene is TRBV7-2, the J gene TRBJ1-1; D remains ambiguous. This CDR3 region has 13 residues. The germline V and J ends were trimmed by 2 bases and 6 bases, with 10 bases remaining between them. The germline gives CDR1 SGHTA, CDR2 FQGNSA. This CDR3 is CASSLITVAEAFF. The CDR3 nucleotides read TGTGCCAGCAGCTTAATTACGGTTGCTGAAGCTTTCTTT.

This clonotype was observed a handful of times. The chain combines TRBV20-1 with TRBJ2-7, with 12 bases identical to TRBD2. The CDR3 consists of 16 residues. Looked up from germline, CDR1 is DFQATT and CDR2 is SNEGSKA (reference sequence). Trimming removed 3 bases from V and 3 bases from J; junction bases left unmatched: 9. CDR3 amino acids: CSARTSGSLYYYEQYF. The CDR3 region has the DNA TGCAGTGCTAGGACTAGCGGGAGCCTGTATTACTACGAGCAGTACTTC.

The rearrangement links TRBV27 to TRBJ1-1, with D unclear. Germline values: CDR1 MNHEY, CDR2 SMNVEV (reference sequence). Trimming pared 1 base from V and 3 bases from J, leaving 9 bases between. The CDR3 spans 14 residues. The CDR3: CASSLWYGYTEAFF. The CDR3 DNA follows: TGTGCCAGCAGTTTATGGTATGGGTACACTGAAGCTTTCTTT.

V is TRBV11-2 and J is TRBJ2-5, with 12 positions matching TRBD1. The CDR3 consists of 15 residues. With V trimmed by 4 bases and J by 5 bases, 5 bases remained unmatched. CDR1 and CDR2 from the germline V gene are SGHAT and FQNNGV. The CDR3 reads CASSYRDRGQETQYF. In DNA form, the CDR3 reads TGTGCCAGCAGCTACCGGGACAGGGGGCAGGAGACCCAGTACTTC.

This clonotype was seen more than once but under ten times. CDR3 coding DNA: TGCAGTGCTGCGAGGGGGCTAGCGGGGGCCATTTCTAGCACAGATACGCAGTATTTT. This encodes CSAARGLAGAISSTDTQYF. The rearrangement uses TRBV20-1 and TRBJ2-3, with 10 bases aligning to TRBD2. The V gene's germline CDR1 is DFQATT and CDR2 SNEGSKA (reference sequence). The CDR3 sequence is 19 residues long. Trimming removed 5 bases from V and 0 bases from J; junction bases left unmatched: 17.

The chain employs TRBV11-2 and TRBJ1-1; tentatively, D is TRBD1 (5 bases). V shed 2 bases and J shed 2 bases, with 12 bases lying between them. The CDR3 length is 15 residues. The germline CDR1 and CDR2 sequences are SGHAT and FQNNGV. CDR3 protein: CASSLRRRGNTEAFF. CDR3 sequence (DNA): TGTGCCAGCAGCTTACGGAGGAGGGGCAACACTGAAGCTTTCTTT. Complete variable domain (other parts from reference TRBV11-2 and TRBJ1-1): EAGVAQSPRYKIIEKRQSVAFWCNPISGHATLYWYQQILGQGPKLLIQFQNNGVVDDSQLPKDRFSAERLKGVDSTLKIQPAKLEDSAVYLCASSLRRRGNTEAFFGQGTRLTVV.

This clonotype was observed many times. The chain links TRBV20-1 to TRBJ2-1; possible D gene TRBD2, 6 bases. Trimming stripped 0 bases from V and 3 bases from J, with 15 bases between. In germline, CDR1 is DFQATT, CDR2 SNEGSKA (reference sequence). This CDR3 is 16 amino acids long. The CDR3 coding sequence is TGCAGTGCTAGAGATCAAGGTAGCGGTAACTACAATGAGCAGTTCTTC. It translates to CSARDQGSGNYNEQFF.

This clonotype was recorded many times. The V gene is TRBV5-1, the J gene TRBJ2-3; TRBD2 agrees at 7 bases. The trim removed 5 bases at V and 5 bases at J, leaving 5 bases unmatched. CDR1 and CDR2 from the germline V gene are SGHRS and YFSETQ. The CDR3 covers 13 residues. CDR3 in amino acids: CASRAGEVDTQYF. In DNA, the CDR3 is TGCGCCAGCAGGGCGGGAGAAGTAGATACGCAGTATTTT.